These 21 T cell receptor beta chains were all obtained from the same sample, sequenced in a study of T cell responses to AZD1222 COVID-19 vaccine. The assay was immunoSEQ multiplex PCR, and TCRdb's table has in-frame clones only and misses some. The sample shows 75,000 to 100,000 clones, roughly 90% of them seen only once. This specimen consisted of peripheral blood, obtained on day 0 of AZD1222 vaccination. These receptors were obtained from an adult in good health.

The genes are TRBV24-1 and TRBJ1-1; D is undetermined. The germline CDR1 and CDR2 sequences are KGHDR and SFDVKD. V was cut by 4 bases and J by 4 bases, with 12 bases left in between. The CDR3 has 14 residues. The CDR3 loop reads CATSDLYRGTEAFF. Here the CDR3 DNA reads TGTGCCACCAGTGACCTTTACCGGGGCACTGAAGCTTTCTTT.

CDR3 nucleotides: TGTGCCAGCAGCCACGGGACTGAAGCTTTCTTT. Encoded protein: CASSHGTEAFF. The chain carries TRBV6-5 and TRBJ1-1; D is undetermined. Germline CDR1 is MNHEY and CDR2 is SVGAGI. The CDR3 extends over 11 amino acids. The V and J ends lost 6 bases and 5 bases respectively, with 7 bases between them.

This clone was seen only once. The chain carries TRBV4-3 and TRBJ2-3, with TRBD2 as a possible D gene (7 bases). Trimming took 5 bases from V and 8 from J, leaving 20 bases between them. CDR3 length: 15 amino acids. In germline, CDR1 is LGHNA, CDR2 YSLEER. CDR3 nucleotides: TGCGCCAGCAGCGGGGGGGCGCTGGAAGGAAGTACGCAGTATTTT. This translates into CASSGGALEGSTQYF.

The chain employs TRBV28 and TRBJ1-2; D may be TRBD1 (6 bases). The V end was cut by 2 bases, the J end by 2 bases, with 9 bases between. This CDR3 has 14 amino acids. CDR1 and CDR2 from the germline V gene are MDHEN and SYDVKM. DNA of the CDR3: TGTGCCAGCAGTTTAGGGCAGGGGAACTATGGCTACACCTTC. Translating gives CASSLGQGNYGYTF.

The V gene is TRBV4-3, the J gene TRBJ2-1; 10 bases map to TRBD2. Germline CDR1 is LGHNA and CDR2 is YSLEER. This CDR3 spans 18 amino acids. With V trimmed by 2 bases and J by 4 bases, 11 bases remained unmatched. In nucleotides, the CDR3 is TGCGCCAGCAGCCAAAACCACGGGGTAGCGGGAGGATACAATGAGCAGTTCTTC. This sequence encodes CASSQNHGVAGGYNEQFF.

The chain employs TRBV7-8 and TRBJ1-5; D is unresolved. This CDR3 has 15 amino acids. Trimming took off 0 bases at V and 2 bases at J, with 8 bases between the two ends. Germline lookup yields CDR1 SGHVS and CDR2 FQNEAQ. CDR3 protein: CASSLAQRGNQPQHF. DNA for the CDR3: TGTGCCAGCAGCTTAGCGCAAAGGGGCAATCAGCCCCAGCATTTT.

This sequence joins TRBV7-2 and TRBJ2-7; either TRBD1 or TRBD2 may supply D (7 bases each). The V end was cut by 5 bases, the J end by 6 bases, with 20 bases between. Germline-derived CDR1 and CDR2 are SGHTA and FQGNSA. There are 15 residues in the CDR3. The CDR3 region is CASSRLTGRGLEQYF. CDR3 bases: TGTGCCAGCAGCCGGCTGACAGGGAGGGGGCTCGAGCAGTACTTC. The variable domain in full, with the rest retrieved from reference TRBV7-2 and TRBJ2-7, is GAGVSQSPSNKVTEKGKDVELRCDPISGHTALYWYRQSLGQGLEFLIYFQGNSAPDKSGLPSDRFSAERTGGSVSTLTIQRTQQEDSAVYLCASSRLTGRGLEQYFGPGTRLTVT.

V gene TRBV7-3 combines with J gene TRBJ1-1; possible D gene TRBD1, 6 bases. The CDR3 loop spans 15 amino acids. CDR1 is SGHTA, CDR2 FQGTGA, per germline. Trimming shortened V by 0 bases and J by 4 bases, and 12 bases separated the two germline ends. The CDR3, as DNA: TGTGCCAGCAGCTTAACAGGGGGACCGGGCACTGAAGCTTTCTTT. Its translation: CASSLTGGPGTEAFF.

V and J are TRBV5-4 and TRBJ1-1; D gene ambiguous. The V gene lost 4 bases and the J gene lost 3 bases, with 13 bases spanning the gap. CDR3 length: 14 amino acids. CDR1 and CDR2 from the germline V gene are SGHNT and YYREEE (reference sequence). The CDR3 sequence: CASSQALVDTEAFF. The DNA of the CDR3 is TGTGCCAGCAGCCAAGCTCTCGTGGACACTGAAGCTTTCTTT. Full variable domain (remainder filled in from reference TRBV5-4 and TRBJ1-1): ETGVTQSPTHLIKTRGQQVTLRCSSQSGHNTVSWYQQALGQGPQFIFQYYREEENGRGNFPPRFSGLQFPNYSSELNVNALELDDSALYLCASSQALVDTEAFFGQGTRLTVV.

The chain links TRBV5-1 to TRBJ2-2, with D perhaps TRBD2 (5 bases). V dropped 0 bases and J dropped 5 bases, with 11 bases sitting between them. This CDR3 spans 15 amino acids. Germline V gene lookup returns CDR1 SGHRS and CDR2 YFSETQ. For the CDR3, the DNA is TGCGCCAGCAGCTTGGTGGGAGTAAAAACCGGGGAGCTGTTTTTT. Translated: CASSLVGVKTGELFF.

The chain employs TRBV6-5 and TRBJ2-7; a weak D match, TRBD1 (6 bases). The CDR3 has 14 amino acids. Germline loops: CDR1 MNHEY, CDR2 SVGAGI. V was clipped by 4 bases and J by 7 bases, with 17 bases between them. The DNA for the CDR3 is TGTGCCAGCAGTTTAAGACAGGCCCCTACGGAGCAGTACTTC. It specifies CASSLRQAPTEQYF.

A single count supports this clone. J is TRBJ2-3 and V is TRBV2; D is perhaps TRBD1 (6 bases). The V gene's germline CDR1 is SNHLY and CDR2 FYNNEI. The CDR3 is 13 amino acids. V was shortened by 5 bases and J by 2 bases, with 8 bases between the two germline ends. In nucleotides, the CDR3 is TGTGCCAGCAGTAGGGGGATCACAGATACGCAGTATTTT. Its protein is CASSRGITDTQYF.

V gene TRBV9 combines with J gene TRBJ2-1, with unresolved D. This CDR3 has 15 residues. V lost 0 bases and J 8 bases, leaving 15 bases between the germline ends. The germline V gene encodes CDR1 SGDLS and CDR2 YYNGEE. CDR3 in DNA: TGTGCCAGCAGCGTAGCTTATTGGCCTCGGGATGAGCAGTTCTTC. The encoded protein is CASSVAYWPRDEQFF. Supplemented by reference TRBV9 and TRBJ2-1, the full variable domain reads DSGVTQTPKHLITATGQRVTLRCSPRSGDLSVYWYQQSLDQGLQFLIQYYNGEERAKGNILERFSAQQFPDLHSELNLSSLELGDSALYFCASSVAYWPRDEQFFGPGTRLTVL.

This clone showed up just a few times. The CDR3: CASSRGTSQEQYF. The CDR3 DNA is TGTGCCAGCAGTCGAGGGACTAGCCAGGAGCAGTACTTC. This chain connects TRBV28 to TRBJ2-7; 9 positions agree with TRBD2. This CDR3 is built from 13 residues. V lost 5 bases to trimming and J lost 7 bases; unmatched junction nucleotides: 6. CDR1 is MDHEN and CDR2 is SYDVKM in the germline V gene.

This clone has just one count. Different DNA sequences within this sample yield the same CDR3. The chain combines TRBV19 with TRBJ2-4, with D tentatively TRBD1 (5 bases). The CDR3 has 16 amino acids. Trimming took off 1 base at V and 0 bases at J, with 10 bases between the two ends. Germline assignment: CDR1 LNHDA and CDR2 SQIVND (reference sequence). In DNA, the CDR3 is TGTGCCAGTAGTATAGGGGGCACCTTAGCCAAAAACATTCAGTACTTC. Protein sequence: CASSIGGTLAKNIQYF.

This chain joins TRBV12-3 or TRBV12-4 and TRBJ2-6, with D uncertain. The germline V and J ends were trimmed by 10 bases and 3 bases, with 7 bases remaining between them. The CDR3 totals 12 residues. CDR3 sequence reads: CATSYGANVLTF. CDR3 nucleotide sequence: TGTGCCACCTCGTATGGGGCCAACGTCCTGACTTTC.

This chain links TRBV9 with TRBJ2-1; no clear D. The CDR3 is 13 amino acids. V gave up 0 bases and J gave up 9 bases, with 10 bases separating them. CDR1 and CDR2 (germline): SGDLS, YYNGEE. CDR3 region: CASSVGEVGEQFF. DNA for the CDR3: TGTGCCAGCAGCGTAGGAGAAGTGGGTGAGCAGTTCTTC. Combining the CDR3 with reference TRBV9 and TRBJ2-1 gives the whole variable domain DSGVTQTPKHLITATGQRVTLRCSPRSGDLSVYWYQQSLDQGLQFLIQYYNGEERAKGNILERFSAQQFPDLHSELNLSSLELGDSALYFCASSVGEVGEQFFGPGTRLTVL.

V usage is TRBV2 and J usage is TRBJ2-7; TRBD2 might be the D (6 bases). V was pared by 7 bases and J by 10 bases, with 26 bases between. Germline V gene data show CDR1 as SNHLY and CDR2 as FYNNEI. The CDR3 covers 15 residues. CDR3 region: CASTSPGEVGPQQYF. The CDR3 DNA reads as TGTGCCAGCACCTCCCCGGGGGAAGTTGGTCCACAACAGTACTTC. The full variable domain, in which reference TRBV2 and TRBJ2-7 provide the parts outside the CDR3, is EPEVTQTPSHQVTQMGQEVILRCVPISNHLYFYWYRQILGQKVEFLVSFYNNEISEKSEIFDDQFSVERPDGSNFTLKIRSTKLEDSAMYFCASTSPGEVGPQQYFGPGTRLTVT.

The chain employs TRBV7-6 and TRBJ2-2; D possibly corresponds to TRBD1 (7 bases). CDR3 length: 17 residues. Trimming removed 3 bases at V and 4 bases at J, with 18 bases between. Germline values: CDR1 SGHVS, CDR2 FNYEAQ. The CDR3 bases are TGTGCCAGCAGCTTCCACACAGGGGAGGTGATCACCGGGGAGCTGTTTTTT. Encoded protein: CASSFHTGEVITGELFF. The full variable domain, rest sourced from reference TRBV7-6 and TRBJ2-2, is GAGVSQSPRYKVTKRGQDVALRCDPISGHVSLYWYRQALGQGPEFLTYFNYEAQQDKSGLPNDRFSAERPEGSISTLTIQRTEQRDSAMYRCASSFHTGEVITGELFFGEGSRLTVL.

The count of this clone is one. The CDR3 loop reads CASSPSSPETQYF. CDR3 bases: TGTGCCAGCAGCCCCTCCTCTCCAGAGACCCAGTACTTC. The chain joins TRBV7-9 to TRBJ2-5; D remains unclear. The germline V and J ends were trimmed by 5 bases and 4 bases, with 11 bases remaining between them. Germline CDR1 reads SEHNR; CDR2 reads FQNEAQ (reference sequence). The length of the CDR3 is 13 residues.

The CDR3 sequence is CASSPWDLAKNIQYF. Written as DNA, the CDR3 is TGTGCCAGCAGCCCATGGGATCTAGCCAAAAACATTCAGTACTTC. The chain joins TRBV7-8 to TRBJ2-4; no clear D. The CDR3 is made up of 15 amino acids. Germline CDR1 reads SGHVS; CDR2 reads FQNEAQ. Trimming cost V 5 bases and J 0 bases, with 11 bases left between them. Looking up the rest from reference TRBV7-8 and TRBJ2-4 gives the full variable domain: GAGVSQSPRYKVAKRGQDVALRCDPISGHVSLFWYQQALGQGPEFLTYFQNEAQLDKSGLPSDRFFAERPEGSVSTLKIQRTQQEDSAVYLCASSPWDLAKNIQYFGAGTRLSVL.